This T cell receptor (beta chain) was found in a study of T cell repertoires in cytomegalovirus infection. Across the study: Public TCR beta signatures provided an indication of both CMV infection and a matching HLA type.

Study-wide findings and caveats: HLA-C-restricted CMV clonotypes gave the most frequent clonotype in two of eight donors. Totalled public TCR beta family frequency picked out people who carried CMV plus the relevant HLA.

In regard to this clonotype: What it binds is not known.

TCRdb reprocessed the reads with MiXCR, giving one entry per CDR3 protein. The repertoire holds about 320,000 distinct CDR3 sequences, with 8% to 9.5% as singletons. The CDR3 runs 14 residues. CDR1 and CDR2 (germline): DFQATT, SNEGSKA (reference sequence). Trimming took 3 bases from V and 2 from J, leaving 14 bases between them. The clonotype comes from a human donor in good health (CMV status not recorded). Some clones in this sample may be carry-over from other donors' samples. The specimen sequenced was PBMCs. The J gene is TRBJ2-7, the V gene TRBV20-1, with D perhaps given as TRBD1 or TRBD2 (6 bases each). CDR3 loop: CSARDLGGTYEQYF. Written as DNA, the CDR3 is TGCAGTGCTAGGGACCTAGGGGGGACCTACGAGCAGTACTTC.